This TCR beta chain emerged from a study of blood T cell repertoires in COVID-19. The CDR3 extends over 15 amino acids. Trimming left V 4 bases short and J 0 bases short, with 13 bases between. Germline V gene sequence: CDR1 LNHDA, CDR2 SQIVND (reference sequence). Sequencing was performed with immunoSEQ multiplex PCR; in TCRdb, only in-frame clones are kept and a portion is missing. The data show 150,000 to 200,000 clones, 92% seen once. The sequence derives from a man aged 25 to 40 with COVID-19, enrolled during active disease. This sequence joins TRBV19 and TRBJ2-7; tentative D call: TRBD2 (5 bases). What was sequenced was peripheral blood. For the CDR3, the DNA is TGTGCCAGTAGTAGAGGGAAGGGTGGCTCCTACGAGCAGTACTTC. This translates into CASSRGKGGSYEQYF.